This T cell receptor (beta chain) was sequenced during a study of cytomegalovirus exposure and HLA in healthy donors (TCRdb year 2017). Some background on the complete study: According to an earlier analysis of a few hundred of the donors, about 179 million T cells yielded 100 million or so unique TCR beta sequences and roughly 280 Gb of sequence data. Approximately 300 gigabases of sequencing data and approximately 91 million unique TCR sequences made up an early release that covered 500 to 700 HLA-typed donors. Among the roughly 410 genotyped donors, more than 70% belonged to the genetic ancestry cluster associated with self-reported Caucasian donors. The aim of the study was to test whether cataloging public T cell receptors could identify signatures of past pathogen exposure. The study used immunosequencing to profile the T cell repertoires of several hundred subjects and linked those repertoires to cytomegalovirus serostatus. In addition to the first cohort of 666 subjects, a separate validation cohort of around 110 different subjects was used. To predict cytomegalovirus infection status, the study brought together high-throughput TCR immunosequencing, statistical association of individual TCRs with disease status, and machine learning. In a later analysis, previously published TCR beta repertoires from roughly 710 donors were re-analyzed and high-resolution HLA genotyping was added so that TCR occurrence patterns could be studied. Rather than using new phenotypic data, the later analysis identified candidate immune exposures from TCR beta sequences and from how often those sequences occurred across donors. An earlier analysis of roughly 600 of the donors used high-throughput TCR beta sequencing to judge whether each TCR beta V gene segment behaved as functional or pseudogenic. Alongside the repertoire data, information on donor age, sex, ethnicity and CMV serostatus was compiled. A later genetic analysis took genome-wide SNP genotypes for 398 of the 666 donors and used that subset as a discovery cohort. All discovery cohort repertoires had been generated on a single sequencing platform. HLA typing included class I and class II loci at four-digit resolution. The number of donors typed differed by locus, with about 629-630 for A, B, C, DRB1 and DQB1, roughly 520 for DQA1, approximately 580 for DPA1, and some 440 for DPB1. Four to six DR-DQ haplotypes were handled as single units for association and clustering, since linkage in the cohort was strong. Across some 400 genotyped donors of the cohort, an average of roughly 230,000 unique TCR beta nucleotide sequences per donor were sequenced, and 15% to 20% of those sequences were non-productive. Study-wide conclusions, independent of this receptor: The authors suggested that the approach could potentially be extended to other disease states and immunological phenotypes. According to a later analysis, parvovirus B19, influenza, CMV and Epstein-Barr virus appeared linked to several top co-occurrence clusters. According to a later analysis, most CMV-associated TCR beta chains appeared to be HLA-restricted, and the HLA associations seemed to be driven largely by CMV exposure. Presence/absence analyses assumed roughly uniform sequencing depth across donors, an assumption that may not hold. While some public TCRs were present in many individuals, most TCR sequences turned up only very rarely across donors. The classifier was reported to diagnose cytomegalovirus status with high specificity and sensitivity in both the original cohort and the validation cohort. Compared with the 666-donor mean, donors in an Asian-associated ancestry cluster had fewer N-insertions in productive TCRs, according to a later genetic analysis. The earlier analysis of some 560 of the donors excluded some 15 rarely observed V segments, including chromosome 9 orphons, because counts were too low. Three of the identified cytomegalovirus-associated TCR beta chains were confirmed in vitro to be specific for cytomegalovirus antigens. A later analysis found that HLA-associated TCR beta chains were more clonally expanded and had lower generation probabilities than equally common non-associated chains. In this cohort, only TCR beta chains were sequenced, and detectable features were limited by the absence of alpha or paired-chain data. According to a later analysis, TCR association rates differed among HLA loci, with DRB1 alleles showing the most associated TCRs and HLA-C alleles showing the fewest. V-gene and J-gene trimming of TCR beta chains was associated with a missense DCLRE1C variant in a later genetic analysis, and the association was replicated in an independent cohort. A further reported finding was that TCR beta sequences accurately predicted the HLA-A and HLA-B alleles for most subjects in the first cohort. An earlier analysis of around 540 of the donors showed that most TCR beta V segments appeared in productive rearrangements either about 87% or about 30% of the time, which broadly matched IMGT annotations. The 87-base-pair reads could not distinguish some IMGT-functional V segments, including TRBV6-2 and TRBV6-3, so those segments were excluded. At a false discovery rate of 0.05, a later analysis linked around 15,000 TCR beta sequences to specific HLA alleles. Immune exposure information for the cohort was limited to CMV serostatus. Assigning TCR associations to individual alleles was difficult when HLA alleles, especially DR and DQ, strongly co-occurred. The sequencing pipeline was judged likely to have produced a cluster of highly shared sequence variants as a technical artifact. Because some donors lacked HLA typing at each locus, the association tests relied only on the typed subset. In the study, approximately 150 TCR beta chains were listed as associated with cytomegalovirus. Linkage disequilibrium might explain the correlated functional status among segregating V segments, but an unknown experimental factor could not be ruled out.

The cohort comprised several hundred healthy bone marrow donors. At the time of sampling, every cohort member was nominally healthy, though immune exposures that went unrecorded were likely present. The donor tested CMV seropositive and was one of the 289 seropositive cohort members. Every donor gave a peripheral blood sample, and the peripheral blood mononuclear cells from that sample were used for TCR beta sequencing. Genomic DNA was extracted from the blood cell samples with the Qiagen DNeasy Blood Extraction Kit. This clone was seen a few times. No cognate antigen has been identified for it. Within one base of it there is no much larger clone, and no base qualities were kept. The method was the immunoSEQ multiplex PCR assay. For the multiplex PCR, a mixture combining 60 forward primers for TCR Vbeta segments and 13 reverse primers for TCR Jbeta segments was used. A multiplex PCR assay on genomic DNA amplified the CDR3 region of rearranged TCR beta genes. The amplified TCR beta libraries were sequenced on the Illumina HiSeq System as 87-base-pair reads. In the authors' own workflow: A later analysis counted about 80 million unique TCR beta chains across the 650 to 700 repertoires, and 9.5 million to 11 million of these chains were shared by at least two donors. Raw reads were error-corrected and collapsed into unique sequences by a nearest-neighbor algorithm in which closely related sequences were merged to remove PCR and sequencing errors. CDR3 sequences were aligned to IMGT reference sequences to assign V, D and J gene segments. For a sequence to be retained, at least a six-nucleotide match to both a V gene segment and a J gene segment was required. Rearrangements were called productive when the CDR3 lacked stop codons and stayed in frame with V and J; all others were non-productive. CDR3 was defined according to IMGT convention as the region running from the second conserved V-encoded cysteine to the conserved J-encoded phenylalanine. In an earlier analysis of roughly 610 of the donors, sequences lacking an unambiguous match to a single V gene segment were excluded. In an earlier analysis of several hundred of the donors, V segments were called functional above 56.7% productive rearrangements and were called segregating when the between-donor standard deviation exceeded 5%. A statistical classification framework was developed to diagnose cytomegalovirus status using the catalog of TCR beta chain sequences. In a later analysis, TCR nucleotide sequences were compared against IMGT/GENE-DB human TR gene sequences so that V and J genes could be assigned. Using the TCRdist pipeline, a later analysis assigned CDR3 sequences along with most-parsimonious VDJ recombination scenarios. In a later analysis, each TCR beta chain was defined by its CDR3 amino acid sequence together with its V-gene family, and reads without a unique V-gene family were excluded. In a later analysis, 500 to 650 highly shared, low-generation-probability nucleotide sequences were removed to address suspected cross-contamination and a sequencing artifact. In a later analysis, a clonal expansion index was calculated for each public chain from normalized within-repertoire ranks of inferred template counts. Generation probabilities in a later analysis came from a VDJ recombination model fitted to out-of-frame rearrangements, and those results were checked against IGoR. In a later analysis, hypergeometric tests were used to score TCR-TCR, TCR-HLA and TCR-CMV co-occurrence, with a repertoire-size bias correction applied to TCR pairs. To estimate false discovery rates, a later analysis permuted the HLA or CMV assignments 20 times. In a later analysis, co-occurring TCRs were grouped with DBSCAN, and TCRdist sequence similarity was added when clustering was performed within HLA-allele-positive subsets. Repertoires with fewer than 30,000 or more than 120,000 public chains were left out of co-occurrence clustering, as were four to six repertoires with anomalous nucleotide sharing. What TCRdb holds here is the immuneACCESS table cut down to in-frame rearrangements. Part of the clones is not present; checked against another copy, under half of the missing clones reflect an unresolved V gene, and the others are unexplained. D and trimming come from the DNA, and the V and J calls and clone size come from that table. The sample table contains some 180,000 clones; only one count was recorded for under 9.5% of them. In total, the top ten clones hold 1% to 1.5% of the sample.

V drops 7 bases and J drops 8 bases, leaving 19 bases in between. The CDR3 holds 14 amino acids from the cysteine to the phenylalanine. The retained sequence is limited to the CDR3, 42 bases, with the frame set at the first base. Reading the germline V gene (reference sequence) gives CDR1 MNHNY and CDR2 SVGAGI. The sequence was collected from a woman aged 30 to 39 in good health and CMV-seropositive. Sequencing was carried out using PBMCs. Recombination joined TRBV6-6 with TRBJ2-3, with TRBD2 perhaps the D gene, on 6 matching bases. The DNA sequence is TGTGCCAGCAACCAGGCGGGATGGCCGGGTACGCAGTATTTT. It codes for CASNQAGWPGTQYF.